A selection of T cell receptor beta chains follows, all from one sample in a study of cytomegalovirus exposure and HLA in healthy donors. The method was immunoSEQ multiplex PCR; TCRdb's version includes in-frame clones alone and lacks a portion of them. The data hold 280,000 or so clones, with roughly 89% observed a single time. The sequenced material came from PBMCs. All receptors derive from a woman younger than 30 in good health and CMV-seronegative. CDR3s include the opening cysteine and the closing phenylalanine or tryptophan. A D gene is named only where the DNA matches it firmly. Not all rows give a size; the values are once, few, many and, for expanded clones, a class.

V gene	clone size	J gene	D gene	CDR3 DNA	CDR3 protein
TRBV4-1	-	TRBJ1-4	-	TGCGCCAGCAGCCAAGCACAACAGCGGGGTGAAGAAAAACTGTTTTTT	CASSQAQQRGEEKLFF
TRBV6-5	-	TRBJ1-2	-	TGTGCCAGCAGACCTGGGGGGGGTTTGAGGTATGGCTACACCTTC	CASRPGGGLRYGYTF
TRBV6-5	-	TRBJ1-2	-	TGTGCCAGCAGTCAAAGAGGCTATGGCTACACCTTC	CASSQRGYGYTF
TRBV7-9	-	TRBJ1-2	-	TGTTCCAGCAGCTCGGATCGATCGACAGGTGGCCGTGGCTACACCTTC	CSSSSDRSTGGRGYTF
TRBV5-1	once	TRBJ1-1	TRBD1	TGCGCCAGCAGACTAACAGGGGACGGCACTGAAGCTTTCTTT	CASRLTGDGTEAFF
TRBV19	once	TRBJ1-1	-	TGTGCCAGTAGTGCTTGGGGCGGCGACACTGAAGCTTTCTTT	CASSAWGGDTEAFF
TRBV5-1	-	TRBJ2-5	TRBD1	TGCGCCAGCAGCATGGGGACAGGGGGAGAGACCCAGTACTTC	CASSMGTGGETQYF
TRBV18	-	TRBJ2-7	TRBD2	TGTGCCAGCTCACGGACTAGCGGGGGGATCTACGAGCAGTACTTC	CASSRTSGGIYEQYF
TRBV9	-	TRBJ2-7	TRBD1	TGTGCCAGCAGCGCGACAGGGGACCCCTACGAGCAGTACTTC	CASSATGDPYEQYF
TRBV28	-	TRBJ1-3	-	TGTGCCAGCAGTTTGGGAGTACCTGGAAACACCATATATTTT	CASSLGVPGNTIYF
TRBV2	-	TRBJ2-1	-	TGTGCCAGCAGGGAAACAGGGCTTCTACGCAATGAGCAGTTCTTC	CASRETGLLRNEQFF
TRBV5-1	-	TRBJ2-3	TRBD1	TGCGCCAGCAGCCCACAGGGGGCTCTAGCCACAGATACGCAGTATTTT	CASSPQGALATDTQYF
TRBV9	-	TRBJ1-3	-	TGTGCCAGCAGCGTTACATCCTCTGGAAACACCATATATTTT	CASSVTSSGNTIYF
TRBV30	-	TRBJ1-4	-	TGTGCCTGGAGTAGAGGACAGCAAGGGGGACGGGAAAAACTGTTTTTT	CAWSRGQQGGREKLFF
TRBV15	-	TRBJ2-7	-	TGTGCCACCAGCAGAGCAACAGTTCCTTCCTACGAGCAGTACTTC	CATSRATVPSYEQYF
TRBV13	-	TRBJ1-2	-	TGTGCCAGCAGCTTAGGTGGAACGACTCCCTATGGCTACACCTTC	CASSLGGTTPYGYTF
TRBV6-5	-	TRBJ2-1	TRBD2	TGTGCCAGCAGTTACCTGGGGGGGGCCTACAATGAGCAGTTCTTC	CASSYLGGAYNEQFF
TRBV15	once	TRBJ2-4	-	TGTGCCACCAGCAGAGATTGGGGCTCCCCCAACATTCAGTACTTC	CATSRDWGSPNIQYF
TRBV29-1	-	TRBJ2-7	-	TGCAGCGTTGAAGTGCAGGGTTCCTACGAGCAGTACTTC	CSVEVQGSYEQYF
TRBV5-4	-	TRBJ1-2	TRBD1	TGTGCCAGCAGGATGGGACAGGGGACCTATGGCTACACCTTC	CASRMGQGTYGYTF
TRBV10-3	-	TRBJ2-6	TRBD2	TGTGCCACTGAGGGGGTAGCGGGGACTGGGGCCAACGTCCTGACTTTC	CATEGVAGTGANVLTF
TRBV5-8	-	TRBJ1-5	-	TGTGCCAGCAGCCTGGGGCAGAACGGCAATCAGCCCCAGCATTTT	CASSLGQNGNQPQHF
TRBV2	-	TRBJ1-3	-	TGTGCCAGCACAGTCCTCTCTGGAAACACCATATATTTT	CASTVLSGNTIYF
TRBV2	-	TRBJ1-1	-	TGTGCCAGCAGGACGGACACCCTAATGAACACTGAAGCTTTCTTT	CASRTDTLMNTEAFF
TRBV10-3	-	TRBJ1-5	-	TGTGCCATAGGGGGGGAACGGCGCGATCAGCCCCAGCATTTT	CAIGGERRDQPQHF
TRBV18	-	TRBJ2-1	TRBD2	TGTGCCAGCTCACGATTTAGCGGGGGCTCCTACAATGAGCAGTTCTTC	CASSRFSGGSYNEQFF
TRBV9	-	TRBJ2-7	TRBD1	TGTGCCAGCAGCCCGGGACAGGGATTTGACGAGCAGTACTTC	CASSPGQGFDEQYF
TRBV18	once	TRBJ1-6	-	TGTGCCAGCTCACCAGTAGAGAGTAAGGGGTATTCACCCCTCCACTTT	CASSPVESKGYSPLHF
TRBV6-6	-	TRBJ1-1	TRBD1	TGTGCCAGCAACCGACAGGGGGCAGGCACTGAAGCTTTCTTT	CASNRQGAGTEAFF
TRBV6-5	-	TRBJ1-1	TRBD1	TGTGCCAGCAGGAGGGACAGTCTAAACACTGAAGCTTTCTTT	CASRRDSLNTEAFF
TRBV13	-	TRBJ2-7	-	TGTGCCAGCAGCGAGGCTACCGGGGGACTTTACGAGCAGTACTTC	CASSEATGGLYEQYF
TRBV19	-	TRBJ2-7	-	TGTGTCACCCCCCGTTGCAGGCCCTACGAGCAGTACTTC	CVTPRCRPYEQYF
TRBV19	-	TRBJ1-1	-	TGTGCCAGTAGTATTTTCCCCCAGGGAAACTGGGGCACTGAAGCTTTCTTT	CASSIFPQGNWGTEAFF
TRBV2	-	TRBJ1-6	-	TGTGCCAGCAGTGAAGTTGGCGGCCCTAATTCACCCCTCCACTTT	CASSEVGGPNSPLHF
TRBV5-1	-	TRBJ1-2	TRBD1	TGCGCCAGTAGGATGGACAGGGGGAACTCTGGCTACACCTTC	CASRMDRGNSGYTF
TRBV7-6	-	TRBJ2-7	-	TGTGCCAGCAGCTTAGCGGGCCGTCTCTCCTACGAGCAGTACTTC	CASSLAGRLSYEQYF
TRBV7-3	-	TRBJ2-1	-	TGTGCCAGCAGCTTAGGGCTTGCCTTATACAATGAGCAGTTCTTC	CASSLGLALYNEQFF
TRBV27	-	TRBJ2-7	-	TGTGCCAGCAGTTTCTACACAGGGTACGAGCAGTACTTC	CASSFYTGYEQYF
TRBV11-2	-	TRBJ1-2	TRBD1	TGTGCCAGCAGCTTCGGACAGGATTATGGCTACACCTTC	CASSFGQDYGYTF
TRBV19	-	TRBJ2-3	TRBD2	TGTGCCAGTAGGCAACTAGCGGGGGGGACAGATACGCAGTATTTT	CASRQLAGGTDTQYF
TRBV27	-	TRBJ1-2	-	TGTGCCAGCGGACGGGGGATGGGTTATGGCTACACCTTC	CASGRGMGYGYTF
TRBV7-3	-	TRBJ2-5	TRBD2	TGTGCCAGCAGCCCAGGACTTGCGGGGGTAGAGACCCAGTACTTC	CASSPGLAGVETQYF
TRBV7-8	few	TRBJ1-4	-	TGTGCCAGCAGCTTAAGCGGGAAAGGGGAACATGAAAAACTGTTTTTT	CASSLSGKGEHEKLFF
TRBV28	once	TRBJ2-7	TRBD2	TGTGCCAGCAGTTTACCTAGCGGGGGGGCCTACGAGCAGTACTTC	CASSLPSGGAYEQYF
TRBV6-6	-	TRBJ2-1	-	TGTGCCAGCACACAGTTGGGTCCAACGGTGGATGGGCAGTTCTTC	CASTQLGPTVDGQFF
TRBV19	few	TRBJ1-4	-	TGTGCCAGTAGTGGACAAGTTGGGGAAAAACTGTTTTTT	CASSGQVGEKLFF
TRBV18	-	TRBJ1-1	TRBD1	TGTGCCAGCTCACCGGGGTCTGACAGGGTAAAAGCTTTCTTT	CASSPGSDRVKAFF
TRBV15	-	TRBJ1-1	-	TGTGCCACCAGCAGAGAGCCCCCCGTCGGAGAAAATGAGGTTTTCTTT	CATSREPPVGENEVFF
TRBV2	-	TRBJ2-7	-	TGTGCCAGCAGTGCTATCGAGCAGTACTTC	CASSAIEQYF
TRBV7-9	-	TRBJ2-4	TRBD2	TGTGCCAGCAGCTTATCCCGCACGCTAGCGGGGGGGCGTGAGTACATTCAGTACTTC	CASSLSRTLAGGREYIQYF
TRBV4-2	-	TRBJ2-7	-	TGTGCCAGCAGCGCGGGCTATTCACTGTCCTACGAGCAGTACTTC	CASSAGYSLSYEQYF